This T cell receptor (beta chain) was obtained from a study of identical twins. Study-level points and caveats: Cross-sectional statistics, not tracking of the same donors, supported the conclusions. Out-of-frame alpha sequences common to twins exhibited an excess of low generation probability. For cord blood, abundant beta clonotypes had fewer insertions, unlike memory repertoires, which showed none.

Germline-derived CDR1 and CDR2 are SGHDN and FVKESK. V was pared by 0 bases and J by 2 bases, with 10 bases of the junction left unmatched. The CDR3 is 18 residues long. As to this clonotype: Its antigen is still unknown.

One entry per CDR3 protein results from TCRdb running MiXCR on the 5' RACE reads. The sample has around 300,000 distinct CDR3 sequences, about 8.3% seen once. The sample also formed part of further work on yellow fever vaccine responses in identical twins.

The rearrangement links TRBV14 to TRBJ2-5, with 9 bases that match TRBD2. The sequenced sample consisted of memory (CD45RO+) T cells sorted from blood. The clonotype was recovered from a young woman in good health. The CDR3 DNA reads TGTGCCAGCAGCCAAGATTATGAAGCGGGAGGACGTCAAGAGACCCAGTACTTC. Translated, it gives CASSQDYEAGGRQETQYF.